These T cell receptor beta chains were read from a single sample in a study of T cells after yellow fever vaccination. Via MiXCR, TCRdb re-called the 5' RACE reads, giving one row per CDR3 protein. The data hold around 65,000 distinct CDR3 sequences, with around 5% observed a single time. Specimen: CD4+ T cells sorted from PBMCs, collected around 16 days after the first yellow fever vaccination. The origin of the receptors is a man between 18 and 29 years old who received the YFV17D yellow fever vaccine. Both conserved end residues are part of each CDR3. Fields, in order: CDR3 DNA, CDR3 protein, CDR3 length, clone size, V gene, D gene, J gene. D genes are given only for firm matches. Clone size is not always given. Where it is, it says once, few, many or a class for expanded clones.

CDR3 DNA: TGCAGTGCTAGCGGCGGGGGCCCTTTAAATTCACCCCTCCACTTT; CDR3 protein: CSASGGGPLNSPLHF; CDR3 length: 15; clone size: many; V gene: TRBV20-1; D gene: .; J gene: TRBJ1-6
CDR3 DNA: TGTGCCAGCAGTTTAGAAGGGTACGAGCAGTACTTC; CDR3 protein: CASSLEGYEQYF; CDR3 length: 12; clone size: many; V gene: TRBV12-3/TRBV12-4; D gene: .; J gene: TRBJ2-7
CDR3 DNA: TGTGCCAGCAGCTCGACAGGGCCAGGCACTGAAGCTTTCTTT; CDR3 protein: CASSSTGPGTEAFF; CDR3 length: 14; clone size: many; V gene: TRBV7-3; D gene: TRBD1; J gene: TRBJ1-1
CDR3 DNA: TGTGCCATCAGTCGGGGGGTCAGGGATGGCAATCAGCCCCAGCATTTT; CDR3 protein: CAISRGVRDGNQPQHF; CDR3 length: 16; clone size: many; V gene: TRBV10-3; D gene: .; J gene: TRBJ1-5
CDR3 DNA: TGTGCCAGCAGCCCCGACCGGAGAGGGGGAGGTACTGAAGCTTTCTTT; CDR3 protein: CASSPDRRGGGTEAFF; CDR3 length: 16; clone size: many; V gene: TRBV5-5; D gene: .; J gene: TRBJ1-1
CDR3 DNA: TGTGCCAGCAGTTTAACCAGGGGTACGCAGTATTTT; CDR3 protein: CASSLTRGTQYF; CDR3 length: 12; clone size: many; V gene: TRBV27; D gene: .; J gene: TRBJ2-3
CDR3 DNA: TGTGCCAGCAGTCCGGCGGCAGATACGCAGTATTTT; CDR3 protein: CASSPAADTQYF; CDR3 length: 12; clone size: many; V gene: TRBV6-2/TRBV6-3; D gene: .; J gene: TRBJ2-3
CDR3 DNA: TGTGCCAGCAGTTGGAGGGACAGGGCGTCAGGATCACCCCTCCACTTT; CDR3 protein: CASSWRDRASGSPLHF; CDR3 length: 16; clone size: many; V gene: TRBV12-3/TRBV12-4; D gene: TRBD1; J gene: TRBJ1-6
CDR3 DNA: TGCGCCAGCAGCTTGATCGGACAGACCCAAGAGACCCAGTACTTC; CDR3 protein: CASSLIGQTQETQYF; CDR3 length: 15; clone size: many; V gene: TRBV5-1; D gene: .; J gene: TRBJ2-5
CDR3 DNA: TGTGCCAGCATGGGATTAGACTCCATGAACACTGAAGCTTTCTTT; CDR3 protein: CASMGLDSMNTEAFF; CDR3 length: 15; clone size: many; V gene: TRBV27; D gene: .; J gene: TRBJ1-1
CDR3 DNA: TGCAGTGCTAAGACGGATACGCAGTATTTT; CDR3 protein: CSAKTDTQYF; CDR3 length: 10; clone size: .; V gene: TRBV20-1; D gene: .; J gene: TRBJ2-3
CDR3 DNA: TGTGCCAGCAGTGAAGGTGGGACGCAGTATTTT; CDR3 protein: CASSEGGTQYF; CDR3 length: 11; clone size: many; V gene: TRBV2; D gene: .; J gene: TRBJ2-3
CDR3 DNA: TGCAGCTCCTGGAGGGAAGGTCAGCCCCAGCATTTT; CDR3 protein: CSSWREGQPQHF; CDR3 length: 12; clone size: many; V gene: TRBV29-1; D gene: .; J gene: TRBJ1-5
CDR3 DNA: TGTGCCATCAGTAGACAGGTCTCGGTTCAGGAGACCCAGTACTTC; CDR3 protein: CAISRQVSVQETQYF; CDR3 length: 15; clone size: many; V gene: TRBV10-3; D gene: .; J gene: TRBJ2-5
CDR3 DNA: TGCGCCAGCAGTCGGGGGGTCCTAGCGGGCAACCGAGAAGAGACCCAGTACTTC; CDR3 protein: CASSRGVLAGNREETQYF; CDR3 length: 18; clone size: many; V gene: TRBV5-1; D gene: TRBD2; J gene: TRBJ2-5
CDR3 DNA: TGTGCCAGCAGCCAAGGGGTGGGGGAGGTCGATGAGCAGTTCTTC; CDR3 protein: CASSQGVGEVDEQFF; CDR3 length: 15; clone size: many; V gene: TRBV3-1; D gene: .; J gene: TRBJ2-1
CDR3 DNA: TGCGCCAGCAGCTTGAAGGGCACAGATACGCAGTATTTT; CDR3 protein: CASSLKGTDTQYF; CDR3 length: 13; clone size: many; V gene: TRBV5-1; D gene: .; J gene: TRBJ2-3
CDR3 DNA: TGTGCCAGCAGTGGGACAGCTCAAAACGGCGAGCAGTTCTTC; CDR3 protein: CASSGTAQNGEQFF; CDR3 length: 14; clone size: many; V gene: TRBV6-1; D gene: .; J gene: TRBJ2-1
CDR3 DNA: TGCTGTGCTAGAGATTCTTACGGGGGCCTCAACTACAATGAGCAGTTCTTC; CDR3 protein: CCARDSYGGLNYNEQFF; CDR3 length: 17; clone size: few; V gene: TRBV20-1; D gene: .; J gene: TRBJ2-1
CDR3 DNA: TGTGCCAGCACCCGTGGCAGGGGTTTCGAGCAGTACTTC; CDR3 protein: CASTRGRGFEQYF; CDR3 length: 13; clone size: many; V gene: TRBV7-2; D gene: .; J gene: TRBJ2-7
CDR3 DNA: TGTGCCAGCAGCCCCGGGACTAGGTACAATGAGCAGTTCTTC; CDR3 protein: CASSPGTRYNEQFF; CDR3 length: 14; clone size: many; V gene: TRBV7-9; D gene: TRBD2; J gene: TRBJ2-1
CDR3 DNA: TGTGCCAGCAGCTCCCAGGGACAGCGGACTAGCGGGGGTTCCTCCTACAATGAGCAGTTCTTC; CDR3 protein: CASSSQGQRTSGGSSYNEQFF; CDR3 length: 21; clone size: many; V gene: TRBV7-3; D gene: TRBD2; J gene: TRBJ2-1
CDR3 DNA: TGTGCCAGCTCGTCGGTGGGGGGGCGCAGGAATAATGGCTACACCTTC; CDR3 protein: CASSSVGGRRNNGYTF; CDR3 length: 16; clone size: many; V gene: TRBV18; D gene: .; J gene: TRBJ1-2
CDR3 DNA: TGCGCCAGCAGCCAAGGGAGCGGGCACTTTAATTCACCCCTCCACTTT; CDR3 protein: CASSQGSGHFNSPLHF; CDR3 length: 16; clone size: many; V gene: TRBV4-3; D gene: .; J gene: TRBJ1-6
CDR3 DNA: TGTGCCGACAGGGAATTGAACACCGGGGAGCTGTTTTTT; CDR3 protein: CADRELNTGELFF; CDR3 length: 13; clone size: many; V gene: TRBV2; D gene: TRBD1; J gene: TRBJ2-2
CDR3 DNA: TGTGCCAGCAAACTGGGGCGGAATCAGCCCCAGCATTTT; CDR3 protein: CASKLGRNQPQHF; CDR3 length: 13; clone size: many; V gene: TRBV6-5; D gene: .; J gene: TRBJ1-5
CDR3 DNA: TGCAGCGTTAGGGCCAGGGGGGAATACAATGAGCAGTTCTTC; CDR3 protein: CSVRARGEYNEQFF; CDR3 length: 14; clone size: many; V gene: TRBV29-1; D gene: .; J gene: TRBJ2-1
CDR3 DNA: TGCGCCAGCAGCCCGGACTCCAACCGGGGGAACACCGGGGAGCTGTTTTTT; CDR3 protein: CASSPDSNRGNTGELFF; CDR3 length: 17; clone size: many; V gene: TRBV5-1; D gene: .; J gene: TRBJ2-2
CDR3 DNA: TGTGCCAGCAGCAGGACAGGGTATGGCTACACCTTC; CDR3 protein: CASSRTGYGYTF; CDR3 length: 12; clone size: many; V gene: TRBV11-2; D gene: TRBD1; J gene: TRBJ1-2
CDR3 DNA: TGCAGTGCTCTTACGACAGGGTTAGACTGGTTTAGCAATCAGCCCCAGCATTTT; CDR3 protein: CSALTTGLDWFSNQPQHF; CDR3 length: 18; clone size: many; V gene: TRBV20-1; D gene: TRBD1; J gene: TRBJ1-5
CDR3 DNA: TGTGCCAGCTCACCAATGAATCCGGCGGGGGGGCCTTACGAGCAGTACTTC; CDR3 protein: CASSPMNPAGGPYEQYF; CDR3 length: 17; clone size: many; V gene: TRBV18; D gene: TRBD2; J gene: TRBJ2-7
CDR3 DNA: TGCGCCAGCAGCTCAACAGGGGCGAGCACAGATACGCAGTATTTT; CDR3 protein: CASSSTGASTDTQYF; CDR3 length: 15; clone size: many; V gene: TRBV5-1; D gene: TRBD1; J gene: TRBJ2-3
CDR3 DNA: TGTGCCAGCAGCTTAGACCTAGCGGGGCGCGAGCAGTACTTC; CDR3 protein: CASSLDLAGREQYF; CDR3 length: 14; clone size: many; V gene: TRBV7-2; D gene: TRBD2; J gene: TRBJ2-7
CDR3 DNA: TGTGCCAGCAGCTTGGGGGACAGCCTTCAGCCCCAGCATTTT; CDR3 protein: CASSLGDSLQPQHF; CDR3 length: 14; clone size: many; V gene: TRBV5-6; D gene: TRBD1; J gene: TRBJ1-5
CDR3 DNA: TGCAGTGCTCCCCTTGGGTCCGGCAATCAGCCCCAGCATTTT; CDR3 protein: CSAPLGSGNQPQHF; CDR3 length: 14; clone size: many; V gene: TRBV20-1; D gene: .; J gene: TRBJ1-5
CDR3 DNA: TGCGCCAGCAGGACAAACCAAGAGACCCAGTACTTC; CDR3 protein: CASRTNQETQYF; CDR3 length: 12; clone size: many; V gene: TRBV5-1; D gene: .; J gene: TRBJ2-5
CDR3 DNA: TGCAGTGCGTCCGGGACACAGGGAAGGGACCAAGAGACCCAGTACTTC; CDR3 protein: CSASGTQGRDQETQYF; CDR3 length: 16; clone size: many; V gene: TRBV20-1; D gene: .; J gene: TRBJ2-5
CDR3 DNA: TGTGCCAGCTCCTCAGGACAGGGGGCGACCTACAATGAGCAGTTCTTC; CDR3 protein: CASSSGQGATYNEQFF; CDR3 length: 16; clone size: many; V gene: TRBV18; D gene: TRBD1; J gene: TRBJ2-1
CDR3 DNA: TGTGCCAGCAGCTTAGGCTTTGGTACGCAGTATTTT; CDR3 protein: CASSLGFGTQYF; CDR3 length: 12; clone size: many; V gene: TRBV7-2; D gene: .; J gene: TRBJ2-3
CDR3 DNA: TGTGCCAGCAGTTTAAGACAGGGGTACGGCAATCAGCCCCAGCATTTT; CDR3 protein: CASSLRQGYGNQPQHF; CDR3 length: 16; clone size: .; V gene: TRBV12-3/TRBV12-4; D gene: TRBD1; J gene: TRBJ1-5
CDR3 DNA: TGTGCCAGCAGCTTAGGACAGGGTAGCAGGAATGAGCAGTTCTTC; CDR3 protein: CASSLGQGSRNEQFF; CDR3 length: 15; clone size: many; V gene: TRBV7-9; D gene: TRBD1; J gene: TRBJ2-1
CDR3 DNA: TGTGCCTGGAGTCGGGACGGCTATGGCTACACCTTC; CDR3 protein: CAWSRDGYGYTF; CDR3 length: 12; clone size: many; V gene: TRBV30; D gene: .; J gene: TRBJ1-2
CDR3 DNA: TGTGCCAGCTCACCACCGGTTAAGGGGCTAGGTGGCACTGAAGCTTTCTTT; CDR3 protein: CASSPPVKGLGGTEAFF; CDR3 length: 17; clone size: many; V gene: TRBV18; D gene: .; J gene: TRBJ1-1
CDR3 DNA: TGCAGCGGAGTTACAGGGGGCGCAGATACGCAGTATTTT; CDR3 protein: CSGVTGGADTQYF; CDR3 length: 13; clone size: many; V gene: TRBV29-1; D gene: TRBD1; J gene: TRBJ2-3
CDR3 DNA: TGTGCCAGCAGTAGGATTCTGGGCCCACAACCAACCCAGTACTTC; CDR3 protein: CASSRILGPQPTQYF; CDR3 length: 15; clone size: many; V gene: TRBV7-2; D gene: .; J gene: TRBJ2-5
CDR3 DNA: TGTGCCAGCAGTTTAAGGGGGACTAGCGGGGGGGATGAGCAGTTCTTC; CDR3 protein: CASSLRGTSGGDEQFF; CDR3 length: 16; clone size: many; V gene: TRBV12-3/TRBV12-4; D gene: TRBD2; J gene: TRBJ2-1
CDR3 DNA: TGCAGTGCTAGAGTACCGTACAGGGGACCGGACACTGAAGCTTTCTTT; CDR3 protein: CSARVPYRGPDTEAFF; CDR3 length: 16; clone size: many; V gene: TRBV20-1; D gene: TRBD1; J gene: TRBJ1-1
CDR3 DNA: TGCGCCAGCAGCCAAGCTAGTGGGGGGGAGACCCAGTACTTC; CDR3 protein: CASSQASGGETQYF; CDR3 length: 14; clone size: many; V gene: TRBV4-3; D gene: .; J gene: TRBJ2-5
CDR3 DNA: TGTGCCAGCAGGGCGGACACCCAAGAGACCCAGTACTTC; CDR3 protein: CASRADTQETQYF; CDR3 length: 13; clone size: many; V gene: TRBV12-3/TRBV12-4; D gene: .; J gene: TRBJ2-5
CDR3 DNA: TGTGCCTGGAGAGCCGGGTGGGCAGGCACTAACTATGGCTACACCTTC; CDR3 protein: CAWRAGWAGTNYGYTF; CDR3 length: 16; clone size: many; V gene: TRBV30; D gene: .; J gene: TRBJ1-2
CDR3 DNA: TGTGCCAGCAGCCGCGGGACTAGCGGGAATCGCGATGAGCAGTTCTTC; CDR3 protein: CASSRGTSGNRDEQFF; CDR3 length: 16; clone size: many; V gene: TRBV5-4; D gene: TRBD2; J gene: TRBJ2-1
CDR3 DNA: TGCGCCAGCAGCCGTCTAGCGGGGGGCCCCGAGACCCAGTACTTC; CDR3 protein: CASSRLAGGPETQYF; CDR3 length: 15; clone size: many; V gene: TRBV5-1; D gene: TRBD2; J gene: TRBJ2-5
CDR3 DNA: TGCGCCAGCAGCACCCCGGACAGGGTATTTGAGACCCAGTACTTC; CDR3 protein: CASSTPDRVFETQYF; CDR3 length: 15; clone size: many; V gene: TRBV5-1; D gene: TRBD1; J gene: TRBJ2-5
CDR3 DNA: TGTGCCAGCAGCTTGGAGACAGTTTTCTCTGGAAACACCATATATTTT; CDR3 protein: CASSLETVFSGNTIYF; CDR3 length: 16; clone size: many; V gene: TRBV7-8; D gene: .; J gene: TRBJ1-3
CDR3 DNA: TGTGCCAGCTCAGAGGACAGGACTGAAGCTTTCTTT; CDR3 protein: CASSEDRTEAFF; CDR3 length: 12; clone size: many; V gene: TRBV18; D gene: TRBD1; J gene: TRBJ1-1